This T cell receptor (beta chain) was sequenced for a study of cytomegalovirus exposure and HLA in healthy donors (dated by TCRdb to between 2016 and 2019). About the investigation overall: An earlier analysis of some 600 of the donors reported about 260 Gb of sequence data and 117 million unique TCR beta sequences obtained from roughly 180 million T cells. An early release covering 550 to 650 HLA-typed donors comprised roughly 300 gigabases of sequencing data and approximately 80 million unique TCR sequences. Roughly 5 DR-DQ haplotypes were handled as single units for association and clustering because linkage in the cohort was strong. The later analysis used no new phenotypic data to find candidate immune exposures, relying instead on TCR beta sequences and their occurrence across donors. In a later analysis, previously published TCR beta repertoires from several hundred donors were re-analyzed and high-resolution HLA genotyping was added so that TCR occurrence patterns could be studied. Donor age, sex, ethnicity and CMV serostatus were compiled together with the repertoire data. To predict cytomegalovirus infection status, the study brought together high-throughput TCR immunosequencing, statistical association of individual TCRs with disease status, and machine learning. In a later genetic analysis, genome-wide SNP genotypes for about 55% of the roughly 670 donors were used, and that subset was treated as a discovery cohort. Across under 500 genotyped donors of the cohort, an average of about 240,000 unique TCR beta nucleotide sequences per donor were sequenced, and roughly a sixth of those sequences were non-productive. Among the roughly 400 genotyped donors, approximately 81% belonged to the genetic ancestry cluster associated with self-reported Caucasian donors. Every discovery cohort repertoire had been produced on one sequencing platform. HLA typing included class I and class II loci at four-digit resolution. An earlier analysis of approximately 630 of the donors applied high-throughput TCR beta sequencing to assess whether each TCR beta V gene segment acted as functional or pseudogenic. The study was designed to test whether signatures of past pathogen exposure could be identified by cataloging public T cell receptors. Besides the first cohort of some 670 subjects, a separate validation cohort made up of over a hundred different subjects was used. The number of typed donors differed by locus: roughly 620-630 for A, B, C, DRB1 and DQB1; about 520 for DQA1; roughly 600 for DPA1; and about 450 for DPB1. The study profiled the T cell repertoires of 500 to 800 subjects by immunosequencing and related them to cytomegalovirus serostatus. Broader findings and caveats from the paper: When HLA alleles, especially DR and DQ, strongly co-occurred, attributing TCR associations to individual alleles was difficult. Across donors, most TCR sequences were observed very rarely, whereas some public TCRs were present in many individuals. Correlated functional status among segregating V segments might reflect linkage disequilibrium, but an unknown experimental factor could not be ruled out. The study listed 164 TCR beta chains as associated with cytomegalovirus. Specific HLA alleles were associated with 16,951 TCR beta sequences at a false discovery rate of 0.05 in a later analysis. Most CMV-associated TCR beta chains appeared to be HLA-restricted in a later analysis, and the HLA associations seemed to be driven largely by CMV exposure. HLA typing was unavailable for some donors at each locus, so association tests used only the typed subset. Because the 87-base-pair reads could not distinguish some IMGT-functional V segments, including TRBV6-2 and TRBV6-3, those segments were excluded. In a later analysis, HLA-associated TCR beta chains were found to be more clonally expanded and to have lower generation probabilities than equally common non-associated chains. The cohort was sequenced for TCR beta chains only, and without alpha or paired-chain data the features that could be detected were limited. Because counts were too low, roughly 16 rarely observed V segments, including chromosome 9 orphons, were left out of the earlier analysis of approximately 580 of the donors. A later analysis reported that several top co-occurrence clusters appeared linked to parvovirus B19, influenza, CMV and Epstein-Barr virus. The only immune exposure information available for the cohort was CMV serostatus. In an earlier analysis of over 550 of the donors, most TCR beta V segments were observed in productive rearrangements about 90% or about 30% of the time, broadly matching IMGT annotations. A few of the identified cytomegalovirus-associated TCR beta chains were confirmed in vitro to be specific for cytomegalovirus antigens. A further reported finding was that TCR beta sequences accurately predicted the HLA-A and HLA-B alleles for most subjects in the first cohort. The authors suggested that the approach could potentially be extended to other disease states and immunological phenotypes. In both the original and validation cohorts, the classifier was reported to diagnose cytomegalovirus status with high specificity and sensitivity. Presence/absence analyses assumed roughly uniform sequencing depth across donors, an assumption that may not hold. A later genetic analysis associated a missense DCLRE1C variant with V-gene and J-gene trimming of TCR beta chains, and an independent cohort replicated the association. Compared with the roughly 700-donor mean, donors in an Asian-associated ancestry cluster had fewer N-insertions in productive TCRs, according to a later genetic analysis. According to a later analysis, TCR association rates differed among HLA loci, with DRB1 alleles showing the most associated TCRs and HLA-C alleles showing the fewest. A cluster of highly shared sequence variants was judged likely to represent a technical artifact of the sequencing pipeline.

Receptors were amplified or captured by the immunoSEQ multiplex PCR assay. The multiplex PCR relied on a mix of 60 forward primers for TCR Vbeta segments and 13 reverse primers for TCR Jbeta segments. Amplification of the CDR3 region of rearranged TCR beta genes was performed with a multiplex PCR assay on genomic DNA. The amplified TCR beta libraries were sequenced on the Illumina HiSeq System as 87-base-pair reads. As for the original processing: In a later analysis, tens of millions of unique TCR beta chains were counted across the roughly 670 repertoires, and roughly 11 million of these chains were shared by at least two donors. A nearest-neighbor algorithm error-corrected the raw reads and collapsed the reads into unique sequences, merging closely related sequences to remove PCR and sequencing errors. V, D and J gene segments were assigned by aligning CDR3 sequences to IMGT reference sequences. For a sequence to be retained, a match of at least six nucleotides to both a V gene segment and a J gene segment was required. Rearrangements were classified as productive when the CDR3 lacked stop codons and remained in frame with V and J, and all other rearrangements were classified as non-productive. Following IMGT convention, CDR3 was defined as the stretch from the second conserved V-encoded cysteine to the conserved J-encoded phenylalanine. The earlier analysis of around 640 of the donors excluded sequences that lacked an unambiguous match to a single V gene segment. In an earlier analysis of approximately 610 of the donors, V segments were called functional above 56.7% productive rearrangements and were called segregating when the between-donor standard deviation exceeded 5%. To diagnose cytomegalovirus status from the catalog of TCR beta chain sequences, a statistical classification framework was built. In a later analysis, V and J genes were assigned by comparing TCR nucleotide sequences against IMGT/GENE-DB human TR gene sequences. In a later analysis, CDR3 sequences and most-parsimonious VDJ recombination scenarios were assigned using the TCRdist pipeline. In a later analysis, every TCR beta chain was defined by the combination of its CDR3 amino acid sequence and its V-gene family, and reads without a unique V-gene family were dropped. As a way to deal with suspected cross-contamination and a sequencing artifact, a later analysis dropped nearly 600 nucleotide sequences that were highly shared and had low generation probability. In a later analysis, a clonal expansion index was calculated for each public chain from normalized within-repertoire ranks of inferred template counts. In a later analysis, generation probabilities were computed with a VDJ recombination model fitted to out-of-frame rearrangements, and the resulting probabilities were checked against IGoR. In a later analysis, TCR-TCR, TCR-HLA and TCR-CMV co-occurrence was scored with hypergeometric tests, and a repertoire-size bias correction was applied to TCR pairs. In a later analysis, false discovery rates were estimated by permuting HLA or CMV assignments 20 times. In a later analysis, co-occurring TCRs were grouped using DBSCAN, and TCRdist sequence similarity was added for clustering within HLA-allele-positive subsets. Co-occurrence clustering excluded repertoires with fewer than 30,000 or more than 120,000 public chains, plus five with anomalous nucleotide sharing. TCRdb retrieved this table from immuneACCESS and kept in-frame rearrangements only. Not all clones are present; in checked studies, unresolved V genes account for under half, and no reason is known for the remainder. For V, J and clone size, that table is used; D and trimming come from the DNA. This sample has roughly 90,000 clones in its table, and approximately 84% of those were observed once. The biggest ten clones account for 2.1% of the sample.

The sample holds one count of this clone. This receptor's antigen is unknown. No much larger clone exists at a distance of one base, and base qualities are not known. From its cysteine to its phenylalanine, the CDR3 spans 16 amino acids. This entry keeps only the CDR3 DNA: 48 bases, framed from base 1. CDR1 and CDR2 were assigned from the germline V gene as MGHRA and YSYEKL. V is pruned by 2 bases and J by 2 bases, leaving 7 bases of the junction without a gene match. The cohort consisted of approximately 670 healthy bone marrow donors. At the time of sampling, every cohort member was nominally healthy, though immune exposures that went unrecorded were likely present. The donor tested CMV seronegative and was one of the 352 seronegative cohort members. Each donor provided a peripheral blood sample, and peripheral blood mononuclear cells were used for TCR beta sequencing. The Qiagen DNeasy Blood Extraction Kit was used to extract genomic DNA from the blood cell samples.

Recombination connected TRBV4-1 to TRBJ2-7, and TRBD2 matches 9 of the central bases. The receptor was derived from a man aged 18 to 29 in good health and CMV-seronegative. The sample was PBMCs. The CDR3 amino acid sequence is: CASSQLLAGYAYEQYF. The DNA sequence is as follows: TGCGCCAGCAGCCAATTACTAGCGGGTTACGCCTACGAGCAGTACTTC.